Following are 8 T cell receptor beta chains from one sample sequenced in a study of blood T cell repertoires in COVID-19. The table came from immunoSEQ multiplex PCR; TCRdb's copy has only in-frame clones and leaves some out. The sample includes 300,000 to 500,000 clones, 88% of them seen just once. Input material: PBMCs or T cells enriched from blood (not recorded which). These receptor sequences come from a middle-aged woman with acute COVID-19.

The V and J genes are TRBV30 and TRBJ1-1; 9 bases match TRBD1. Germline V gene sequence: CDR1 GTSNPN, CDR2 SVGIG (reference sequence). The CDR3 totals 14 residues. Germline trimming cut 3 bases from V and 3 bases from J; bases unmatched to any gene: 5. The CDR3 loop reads CAWRPDRGDTEAFF. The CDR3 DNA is TGTGCCTGGAGACCTGACAGGGGGGACACTGAAGCTTTCTTT.

The CDR3 DNA follows: TGTGCCAGCAGTGAACAGGGGTCCGGAAACACCATATATTTT. Translating gives CASSEQGSGNTIYF. The J gene is TRBJ1-3, the V gene TRBV6-1; D is possibly TRBD1 (6 bases). Trimming cost V 2 bases and J 4 bases, with 9 bases left between them. The CDR3 is 14 amino acids. Germline V gene data show CDR1 as MNHNS and CDR2 as SASEGT.

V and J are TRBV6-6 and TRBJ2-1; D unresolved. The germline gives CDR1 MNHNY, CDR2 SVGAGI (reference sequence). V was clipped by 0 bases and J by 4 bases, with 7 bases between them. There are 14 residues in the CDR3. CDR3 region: CASSYSATYNEQFF. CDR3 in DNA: TGTGCCAGCAGTTACTCAGCGACGTACAATGAGCAGTTCTTC.

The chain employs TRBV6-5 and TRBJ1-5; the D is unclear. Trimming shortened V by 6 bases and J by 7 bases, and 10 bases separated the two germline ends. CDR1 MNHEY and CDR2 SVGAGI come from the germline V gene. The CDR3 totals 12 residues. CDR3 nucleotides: TGTGCCAGCAGAGAGGATGTCCAGCCCCAGCATTTT. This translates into CASREDVQPQHF.

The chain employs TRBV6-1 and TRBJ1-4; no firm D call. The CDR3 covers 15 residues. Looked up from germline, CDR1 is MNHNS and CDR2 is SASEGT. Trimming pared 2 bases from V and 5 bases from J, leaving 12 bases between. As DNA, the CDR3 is TGTGCCAGCAGTGAACAGAACCCTTTCAATGAAAAACTGTTTTTT. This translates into CASSEQNPFNEKLFF.

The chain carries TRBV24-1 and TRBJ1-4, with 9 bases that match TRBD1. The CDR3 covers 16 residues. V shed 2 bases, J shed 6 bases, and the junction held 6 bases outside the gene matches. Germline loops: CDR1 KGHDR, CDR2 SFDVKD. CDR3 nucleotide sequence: TGTGCCACCAGTGATTGGAGGACAGGGGCGGATGAAAAACTGTTTTTT. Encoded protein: CATSDWRTGADEKLFF.

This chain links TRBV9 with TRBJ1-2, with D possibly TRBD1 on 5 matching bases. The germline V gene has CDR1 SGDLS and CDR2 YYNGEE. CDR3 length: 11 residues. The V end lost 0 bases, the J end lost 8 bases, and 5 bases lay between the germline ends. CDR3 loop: CASSVGQGYTF. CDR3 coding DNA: TGTGCCAGCAGCGTAGGACAGGGCTACACCTTC.

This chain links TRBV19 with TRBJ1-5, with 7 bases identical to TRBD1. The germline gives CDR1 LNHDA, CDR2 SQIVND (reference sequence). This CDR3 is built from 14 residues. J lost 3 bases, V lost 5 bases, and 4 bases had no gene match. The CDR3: CASSPDRDNQPQHF. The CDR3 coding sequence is TGTGCCAGTAGTCCTGACAGGGACAATCAGCCCCAGCATTTT. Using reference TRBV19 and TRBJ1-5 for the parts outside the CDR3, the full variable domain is DGGITQSPKYLFRKEGQNVTLSCEQNLNHDAMYWYRQDPGQGLRLIYYSQIVNDFQKGDIAEGYSVSREKKESFPLTVTSAQKNPTAFYLCASSPDRDNQPQHFGDGTRLSIL.